The sequence of this TCR beta chain was determined in a study of vaccination and CD4 T cells after COVID-19. Noted treatment: approximately 11-day PBMC culture with coronavirus spike peptide pools or control peptides (ViraFEST assay). Concerning this clonotype itself: No antigen is known for it.

Points from the study as a whole: Convalescent patients had a median approximately 83% of reactive clones appearing only post-vaccination.

Trimming stripped 5 bases from V and 6 bases from J, with 17 bases between. The CDR3 totals 14 residues. In germline, CDR1 is SGHAT, CDR2 FQNNGV. At the Johns Hopkins FTIC core, DNA taken from cultured CD4+ T cells was sequenced by way of the Oncomine TCR Beta short-read assay. A single record per CDR3 protein comes from TCRdb applying MiXCR to the PCR reads. The table includes over 9,000 distinct CDR3 sequences, around two fifths detected once. The chain links TRBV11-2 to TRBJ2-7; D is undetermined. This clonotype was sampled from a human donor who had recovered from COVID-19. Sequenced input: CD4+ T cells from blood, cultured in vitro. The CDR3 protein is CASSEVQTLTEQYF. Written as DNA, the CDR3 is TGTGCCAGCAGCGAAGTTCAAACTCTTACCGAGCAGTACTTC.